These 5 T cell receptor beta chains were sequenced from one sample in a study of Ad26.COV2.S vaccination and SARS-CoV-2 variants. Treatment in this sample: roughly 20 received Ad26.COV2.S at low or high dose, single or two shots; about 5 received placebo; per-sample allocation not given. Day 63 following the first vaccine or placebo injection was when the samples were taken. Some clones are missing from TCRdb's copy, which holds only in-frame ones; the method was immunoSEQ multiplex PCR. This table holds 300,000 to 450,000 clones, about 85% found once. The input for sequencing was peripheral blood, taken in a trial of Ad26.COV2.S vaccine versus placebo. The receptors shown here come from a person between 18 and 59 years old who received the Ad26.COV2.S COVID-19 vaccine or a placebo.

This clone showed up just a few times. V is TRBV6-2 or TRBV6-3 and J is TRBJ1-1; D gene ambiguous. Looked up from germline, CDR1 is MNHEY and CDR2 is SVGEGT. This CDR3 contains 16 residues. V was pared by 2 bases and J by 1 base, with 14 bases between. The CDR3 sequence is CASSYDFGSQNTEAFF. The CDR3 DNA reads TGTGCCAGCAGTTACGACTTTGGCAGCCAGAACACTGAAGCTTTCTTT.

The gene calls are TRBV6-5 and TRBJ1-1; no clear D. Germline loops: CDR1 MNHEY, CDR2 SVGAGI. The CDR3 is made up of 14 amino acids. The ends were cut back, 4 bases at V and 1 base at J, with 10 bases in the middle. The CDR3 DNA sequence: TGTGCCAGCAGTTCCCTCCGGGAGAACACTGAAGCTTTCTTT. Translating it yields CASSSLRENTEAFF.

As for this clone: A much bigger clone sits one base away, suggesting this may be a read error. V usage is TRBV5-6 and J usage is TRBJ1-5, with unresolved D. Deletions cut 3 bases from V and 7 bases from J, with 8 bases between. The CDR3 runs 12 residues. Germline lookup yields CDR1 SGHDT and CDR2 YYEEEE. CDR3 amino acids: CASSWRHQPQHF. CDR3 DNA: TGTGCCAGCAGCTGGAGGCACCAGCCCCAGCATTTT.

The rearrangement joins TRBV5-8 to TRBJ1-3; tentative D call: TRBD1 (6 bases). The ends were cut back, 3 bases at V and 4 bases at J, with 17 bases in the middle. CDR3 size: 16 residues. The germline V gene has CDR1 SGHTS and CDR2 YDEGEE. The CDR3 reads CASSSGGLLGGNTIYF. The CDR3, as DNA: TGTGCCAGCAGCTCGGGGGGGCTGTTAGGCGGAAACACCATATATTTT.

This clone was observed once. The chain recombines TRBV7-8 with TRBJ1-2; tentatively, D is TRBD1 (5 bases). The CDR3 runs 15 residues. CDR1 is SGHVS, CDR2 FQNEAQ, per germline. Trimming took off 5 bases at V and 4 bases at J, with 17 bases between the two ends. CDR3 region: CASSPGRQGGYGYTF. The DNA for the CDR3 is TGTGCCAGCAGCCCTGGCCGGCAGGGCGGCTATGGCTACACCTTC.